This T cell receptor beta chain was observed in a study of T-cell memory formation after mild COVID-19. Study-level points and caveats: Contracting clones, day 15 to 85, had balanced CD4/CD8, and later expanders favored CD4+. CD4+ contracting clones were mainly CM and EM; CD8+ ones, EMRA. Proof of SARS-CoV-2 specificity was absent for the second-wave clones that crested on day 37.

V was pared by 2 bases and J by 0 bases, with 21 bases between. Germline V gene sequence: CDR1 SQVTM, CDR2 ANQGSEA. This CDR3 has 18 residues. Barcoded TCR alpha and TCR beta cDNA libraries with UMIs came from 5'RACE using constant-segment primers. TCRdb independently ran MiXCR on the 5' RACE reads; one entry per CDR3 protein. Altogether over 150,000 distinct CDR3 sequences are present, 13% being singletons, with the ten largest covering roughly 3.3%. With respect to this clonotype: The antigen is not known.

The specimen sequenced was PBMCs or a T cell subset sorted from them (not recorded which). This chain uses TRBV29-1 with TRBJ2-3, with D possibly matching TRBD2 (5 bases). This clonotype was sampled from a man aged 18-30 years who had mild COVID-19 (a few samples of this study predate the infection). Cell type and time point are not known. CDR3 sequence reads: CSVEKGGRSHTSTDTQYF. The CDR3 coding sequence is TGCAGCGTTGAAAAGGGCGGGCGGAGTCACACTAGCACAGATACGCAGTATTTT.